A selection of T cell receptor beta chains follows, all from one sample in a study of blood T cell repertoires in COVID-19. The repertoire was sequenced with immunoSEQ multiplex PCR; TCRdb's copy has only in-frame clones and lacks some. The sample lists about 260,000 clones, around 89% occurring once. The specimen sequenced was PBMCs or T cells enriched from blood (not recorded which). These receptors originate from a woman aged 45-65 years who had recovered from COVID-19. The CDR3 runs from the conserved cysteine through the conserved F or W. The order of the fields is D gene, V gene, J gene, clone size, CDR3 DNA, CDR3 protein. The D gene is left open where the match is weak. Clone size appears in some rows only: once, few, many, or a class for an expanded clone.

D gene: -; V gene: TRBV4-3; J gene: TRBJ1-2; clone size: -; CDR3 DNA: TGCGCCAGCAGCCAGGCAGGTGGGAACTATGGCTACACCTTC; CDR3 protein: CASSQAGGNYGYTF
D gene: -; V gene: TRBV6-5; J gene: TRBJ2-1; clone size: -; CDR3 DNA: TGTGCCAGCAGTTACTCCAGGGTAGTTGAGCAGTTCTTC; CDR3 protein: CASSYSRVVEQFF
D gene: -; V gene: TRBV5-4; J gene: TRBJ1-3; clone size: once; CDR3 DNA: TGTGCCAGCAGCTTGGCCGGGGACAATCATGGAAACACCATATATTTT; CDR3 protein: CASSLAGDNHGNTIYF
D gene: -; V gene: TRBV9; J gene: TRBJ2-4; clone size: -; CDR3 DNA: TGTGCCAGCAGCGATAGCGGCCTAGCCAAAAACATTCAGTACTTC; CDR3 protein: CASSDSGLAKNIQYF
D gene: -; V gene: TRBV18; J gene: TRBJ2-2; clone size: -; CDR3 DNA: TGTGCCAGCTCACCTGGACAAATGAACACCGGGGAGCTGTTTTTT; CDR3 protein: CASSPGQMNTGELFF
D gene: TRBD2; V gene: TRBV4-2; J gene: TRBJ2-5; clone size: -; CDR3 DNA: TGTGCCAGCAGCCCTTCCGCTGACGGGAGGGCCGCTGAGACCCAGTACTTC; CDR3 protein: CASSPSADGRAAETQYF
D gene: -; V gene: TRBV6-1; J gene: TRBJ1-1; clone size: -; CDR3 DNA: TGTGCCAGCAGTGAAGTGGGGAGGGGGACTGAAGCTTTCTTT; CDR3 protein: CASSEVGRGTEAFF
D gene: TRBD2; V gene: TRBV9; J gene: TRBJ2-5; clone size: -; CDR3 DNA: TGTGCCAGCAGCACTAGGACTAGCGGGAGGGAGACCCAGTACTTC; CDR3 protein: CASSTRTSGRETQYF
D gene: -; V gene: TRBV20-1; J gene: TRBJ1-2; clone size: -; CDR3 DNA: TGCAGTGCTAGTCGAGGGGGAGGGTATGGCTACACCTTC; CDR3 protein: CSASRGGGYGYTF
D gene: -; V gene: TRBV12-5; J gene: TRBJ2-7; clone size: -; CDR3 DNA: TGTGCTAGTGGTTTGGACGGCTACGAGCAGTACTTC; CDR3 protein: CASGLDGYEQYF
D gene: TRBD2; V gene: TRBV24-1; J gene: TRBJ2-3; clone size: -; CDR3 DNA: TGTGCCACCAGTGATTACGGCGGGAGTAGAACAGATACGCAGTATTTT; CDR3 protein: CATSDYGGSRTDTQYF
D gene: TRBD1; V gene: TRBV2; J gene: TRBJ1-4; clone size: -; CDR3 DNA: TGTGCCAGCAGTGCCGGACAGGGAGGGGAAAAACTGTTTTTT; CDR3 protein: CASSAGQGGEKLFF
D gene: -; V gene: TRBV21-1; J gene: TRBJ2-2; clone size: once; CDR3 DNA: TGTGCCAGCAACAAGGGGCTTAAAAACACCGGGGAGCTGTTTTTT; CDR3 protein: CASNKGLKNTGELFF
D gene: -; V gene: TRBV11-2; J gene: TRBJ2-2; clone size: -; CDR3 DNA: TGTGCCAGCAGCCCGACCGGGGAGCTGTTTTTT; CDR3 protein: CASSPTGELFF
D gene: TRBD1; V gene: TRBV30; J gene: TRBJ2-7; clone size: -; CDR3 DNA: TGTGCCTGGAGTGCGTCGGACAGGGGGCTGTACGAGCAGTACTTC; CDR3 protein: CAWSASDRGLYEQYF
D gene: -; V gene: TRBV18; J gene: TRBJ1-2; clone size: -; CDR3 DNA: TGTGCCAGCTCACCACAAGGGACAAAGAACTATGGCTACACCTTC; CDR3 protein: CASSPQGTKNYGYTF
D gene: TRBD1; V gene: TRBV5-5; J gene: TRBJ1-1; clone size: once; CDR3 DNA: TGTGCCAGCAGCTTGGGAATGGGACAGCTTAGCACTGAAGCTTTCTTT; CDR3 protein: CASSLGMGQLSTEAFF
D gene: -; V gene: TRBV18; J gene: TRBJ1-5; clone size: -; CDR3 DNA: TGTGCCAGCTCACCACAGTACGGTGAACAGCCCCAGCATTTT; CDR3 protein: CASSPQYGEQPQHF
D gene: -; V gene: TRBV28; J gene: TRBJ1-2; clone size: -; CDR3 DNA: TGTGCCAGCAGGTTCAGGGAGGGGTATGGCTACACCTTC; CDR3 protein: CASRFREGYGYTF
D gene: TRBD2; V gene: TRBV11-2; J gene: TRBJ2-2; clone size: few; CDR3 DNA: TGTGCCAGCAGCTACAGAGGTGGAGCGGGAGGGGGCACCGGGGAGCTGTTTTTT; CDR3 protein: CASSYRGGAGGGTGELFF
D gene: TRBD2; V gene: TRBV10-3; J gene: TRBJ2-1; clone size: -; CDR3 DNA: TGTGCCATCAGTGAGCTCGGAACGGGAGGCACCTACAATGAGCAGTTCTTC; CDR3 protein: CAISELGTGGTYNEQFF
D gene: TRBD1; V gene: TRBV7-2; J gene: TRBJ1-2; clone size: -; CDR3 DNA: TGTGCCAGCAGCCCTCAGACAGGGAACATTAACTATGGCTACACCTTC; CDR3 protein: CASSPQTGNINYGYTF
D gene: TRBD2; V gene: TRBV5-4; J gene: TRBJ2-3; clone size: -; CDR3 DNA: TGTGCCAGCAGCGGGGGACTAGCGGGAGGGCCAGATACGCAGTATTTT; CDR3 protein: CASSGGLAGGPDTQYF
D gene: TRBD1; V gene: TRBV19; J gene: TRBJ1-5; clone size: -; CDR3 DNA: TGTGCCAGTAGACAAGACAGGGGGCCAGACTTTAGCAATCAGCCCCAGCATTTT; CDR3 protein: CASRQDRGPDFSNQPQHF